These 30 T cell receptor beta chains share one sample of origin, sequenced in a study of T-cell memory formation after mild COVID-19. MiXCR, run by TCRdb on the 5' RACE reads, gives a single entry per CDR3 protein. The table records 29,000 or so distinct CDR3 sequences, 9.5% to 15% of them present only once. Specimen: PBMCs or a T cell subset sorted from them (not recorded which). The receptors come from an adult woman who had mild COVID-19 (a few samples of this study predate the infection). Cell type and time point are not known.

This clonotype was found many times. The rearrangement links TRBV7-9 to TRBJ2-7; 10 bases match TRBD2. The CDR3 has 16 amino acids. CDR1 SEHNR and CDR2 FQNEAQ come from the germline V gene (reference sequence). V lost 4 bases, J lost 5 bases, and 11 bases stayed unmatched. Here the CDR3 DNA reads TGTGCCAGCAGCTCCCCGCCGGGACTAGCGTTTGACGAGCAGTACTTC. It specifies CASSSPPGLAFDEQYF.

The sample holds many counts of this clonotype. V and J are TRBV5-1 and TRBJ1-3; a weak D match, TRBD1 (5 bases). This CDR3 comprises 16 residues. The V gene lost 5 bases and the J gene lost 4 bases, with 19 bases spanning the gap. Germline CDR1 SGHRS, CDR2 YFSETQ. The CDR3 is CASREGSSTSGNTIYF. The CDR3 DNA sequence: TGCGCCAGCAGGGAGGGGTCCTCAACGTCAGGAAACACCATATATTTT.

The table lists this clonotype with many counts. The chain carries TRBV15 and TRBJ2-1, with 13 bases aligning to TRBD2. The germline V gene has CDR1 LNHNV and CDR2 YYDKDF (reference sequence). The CDR3 is 19 residues long. With V trimmed by 5 bases and J by 3 bases, 13 bases remained unmatched. The CDR3: CATSPRTSGGFFFYNEQFF. The CDR3 DNA follows: TGTGCCACCAGCCCCCGGACTAGCGGGGGTTTTTTTTTCTACAATGAGCAGTTCTTC.

Ten or more counts support this clonotype. The genes are TRBV4-2 and TRBJ2-7; the D gene is possibly TRBD1 (5 bases). This CDR3 region has 15 residues. V was pared by 4 bases and J by 3 bases, with 16 bases between. Per the germline V gene, CDR1 is LGHNA and CDR2 is YNFKEQ. Here the CDR3 DNA reads TGTGCCAGCAGCCCCACAGGAGCCGACCTCTACGAGCAGTACTTC. It specifies CASSPTGADLYEQYF.

This clonotype was found many times. This chain connects TRBV9 to TRBJ2-1; 7 bases line up with TRBD1. The germline V gene has CDR1 SGDLS and CDR2 YYNGEE. This CDR3 has 13 residues. The trim removed 3 bases at V and 10 bases at J, leaving 7 bases unmatched. The CDR3: CASSAQDRAEQFF. The CDR3 bases are TGTGCCAGCAGCGCCCAAGACAGGGCGGAGCAGTTCTTC.

This CDR3 reads CASSLAGRQETQYF. For the CDR3, the DNA is TGCGCCAGCAGCTTGGCCGGTCGTCAGGAGACCCAGTACTTC. V and J are TRBV5-1 and TRBJ2-5; D gene uncertain. V dropped 0 bases and J dropped 5 bases, with 11 bases sitting between them. The CDR3 has 14 amino acids. Looked up from germline, CDR1 is SGHRS and CDR2 is YFSETQ.

This clonotype occurred many times. V is TRBV20-1 and J is TRBJ1-2, with TRBD1 identical over 8 bases. The V gene end was trimmed by 6 bases and the J gene end by 8 bases; junction bases not matched to a gene: 17. Germline CDR1 is DFQATT and CDR2 is SNEGSKA (reference sequence). The CDR3 has 15 amino acids. The DNA for the CDR3 is TGCAGTGCAATTGACCGGACAGGGTATTTGGACGGCTACACCTTC. Its translation is CSAIDRTGYLDGYTF.

This clonotype was detected many times. The rearrangement uses TRBV12-3 or TRBV12-4 and TRBJ2-3; D gene unclear. V was cut by 6 bases and J by 4 bases, with 14 bases left in between. CDR3 length: 14 amino acids. CDR3 DNA: TGTGCCAGCAGCTTCTTAGCTGTAGCAGATACGCAGTATTTT. The encoded protein is CASSFLAVADTQYF.

This clonotype was seen at least ten times. The V gene is TRBV19, the J gene TRBJ2-7, with no clear D. Trimming left V 1 base short and J 2 bases short, with 12 bases between. The CDR3 contains 15 residues. Per the germline V gene, CDR1 is LNHDA and CDR2 is SQIVND (reference sequence). CDR3 sequence reads: CASSIVWQETYEQYF. CDR3 coding DNA: TGTGCCAGTAGTATAGTCTGGCAGGAAACCTACGAGCAGTACTTC. Filled out from reference TRBV19 and TRBJ2-7, the complete variable domain reads DGGITQSPKYLFRKEGQNVTLSCEQNLNHDAMYWYRQDPGQGLRLIYYSQIVNDFQKGDIAEGYSVSREKKESFPLTVTSAQKNPTAFYLCASSIVWQETYEQYFGPGTRLTVT.

This clonotype was counted many times. This CDR3 is CSASGQETQYF. For the CDR3, the DNA is TGCAGTGCTAGCGGCCAAGAGACCCAGTACTTC. The chain is built from TRBV20-1 and TRBJ2-5, with unresolved D. The CDR3 sequence is 11 residues long. V lost 3 bases to trimming and J lost 1 base, with 3 bases between them. In germline, CDR1 is DFQATT, CDR2 SNEGSKA (reference sequence).

This clonotype has a count of ten or more. The CDR3 coding sequence is TGTGCCAGCAGTTCTAACCAGGGGAGGTATGGCTACACCTTC. This translates into CASSSNQGRYGYTF. J is TRBJ1-2 and V is TRBV12-3 or TRBV12-4; tentative D call: TRBD1 (6 bases). V was pared by 4 bases and J by 5 bases, with 14 bases between. The CDR3 length is 14 residues.

This clonotype was counted ten times or more. The chain uses TRBV24-1 and TRBJ2-3, with 7 positions matching TRBD2. The J segment lost 2 bases and the V segment lost 2 bases, leaving 6 bases of the junction unmatched. CDR1 KGHDR and CDR2 SFDVKD come from the germline V gene. The CDR3 extends over 16 amino acids. DNA for the CDR3: TGTGCCACCAGTGATTACCAAGCGGGGTTCACAGATACGCAGTATTTT. It codes for CATSDYQAGFTDTQYF.

The J gene is TRBJ2-7, the V gene TRBV5-1; D may be TRBD1 or TRBD2 (5 bases each). This CDR3 spans 14 amino acids. Between the trimmed V and J ends, which lost 4 bases and 6 bases, there was a span of 17 bases. Germline V CDR1 and CDR2: SGHRS, YFSETQ. CDR3 sequence: CASSPEGRAGEQYF. CDR3 coding DNA: TGCGCCAGCAGCCCCGAGGGCAGGGCCGGCGAGCAGTACTTC.

This clonotype has a single count. The genes are TRBV5-1 and TRBJ2-1; D not certain. The CDR3 is made up of 15 amino acids. Germline V gene lookup returns CDR1 SGHRS and CDR2 YFSETQ. V lost 6 bases to trimming and J lost 0 bases, with 13 bases between them. CDR3 in amino acids: CASTGDIRSYNEQFF. The CDR3 DNA reads TGCGCCAGCACCGGAGACATTCGCTCCTACAATGAGCAGTTCTTC.

The CDR3 region is CASRSGQDMNTGELFF. The CDR3 nucleotides read TGTGCCAGCAGGTCCGGACAGGATATGAACACCGGGGAGCTGTTTTTT. The V and J genes are TRBV5-5 and TRBJ2-2, with 7 positions matching TRBD1. There are 16 residues in the CDR3. CDR1 is SGHKS, CDR2 YYEKEE, per germline (reference sequence). J was trimmed by 1 base and V by 5 bases; bases with no gene match: 8.

This clonotype was recorded at least ten times. The chain employs TRBV29-1 and TRBJ2-1; tentatively, D is TRBD1 or TRBD2 (5 bases each). The germline V gene has CDR1 SQVTM and CDR2 ANQGSEA. Trimming left V 0 bases short and J 0 bases short, with 15 bases between. The CDR3 is 17 residues long. As DNA, the CDR3 is TGCAGCGTTGAAGATCTTCGGGACCGCCCCTCCTACAATGAGCAGTTCTTC. Amino acid sequence: CSVEDLRDRPSYNEQFF.

This clonotype was counted many times. The chain has TRBV7-8 and TRBJ2-2; D is perhaps TRBD1 (6 bases). V lost 6 bases, J lost 1 base, and 12 bases lay in between. The CDR3 sequence is 15 residues long. Germline CDR1 SGHVS, CDR2 FQNEAQ. The CDR3 loop is CASRETQGNTGELFF. CDR3 nucleotides: TGTGCCAGCAGGGAAACACAGGGGAACACCGGGGAGCTGTTTTTT.

This clonotype was seen at least ten times. The gene calls are TRBV2 and TRBJ2-3; no clear D gene. Germline loops: CDR1 SNHLY, CDR2 FYNNEI. The CDR3 has 15 residues. V lost 5 bases to trimming and J lost 4 bases, with 16 bases between them. CDR3 region: CASSTGPQLADTQYF. The CDR3, as DNA: TGTGCCAGCAGTACCGGGCCCCAGCTCGCAGATACGCAGTATTTT.

The table lists this clonotype with many counts. V is TRBV6-2 or TRBV6-3 and J is TRBJ1-1, with D possibly TRBD1 on 6 matching bases. Germline-derived CDR1 and CDR2 are MNHEY and SVGEGT. Trimming took 5 bases from V and 2 from J, leaving 9 bases between them. The CDR3 has 13 amino acids. The CDR3 loop reads CASSRTVNTEAFF. CDR3 DNA: TGTGCCAGCAGTAGGACAGTTAACACTGAAGCTTTCTTT.

This clonotype was counted at least ten times. The gene calls are TRBV20-1 and TRBJ2-7; perhaps D is TRBD1 or TRBD2 (5 bases each). This CDR3 contains 15 residues. Germline values: CDR1 DFQATT, CDR2 SNEGSKA (reference sequence). The V gene lost 0 bases and the J gene lost 4 bases, with 16 bases spanning the gap. CDR3 nucleotide sequence: TGCAGTGCTAGAGAGCCCGGGGCATCGAGGTACGAGCAGTACTTC. Amino acid sequence: CSAREPGASRYEQYF.

This clonotype ranks as medium-sized. This chain links TRBV18 with TRBJ2-7; 8 bases map to TRBD1. From germline, CDR1 is KGHSH and CDR2 LQKENI. The CDR3 is made up of 13 amino acids. V lost 5 bases to trimming and J lost 2 bases; unmatched junction nucleotides: 2. DNA for the CDR3: TGTGCCAGCTCAATACAGGGGGCCTACGAGCAGTACTTC. Encoded protein: CASSIQGAYEQYF. Complete variable domain (other parts from reference TRBV18 and TRBJ2-7): NAGVMQNPRHLVRRRGQEARLRCSPMKGHSHVYWYRQLPEEGLKFMVYLQKENIIDESGMPKERFSAEFPKEGPSILRIQQVVRGDSAAYFCASSIQGAYEQYFGPGTRLTVT.

This clonotype was recorded at least ten times. The chain is built from TRBV4-2 and TRBJ1-1; no clear D gene. V lost 4 bases and J 3 bases, leaving 9 bases between the germline ends. Germline lookup yields CDR1 LGHNA and CDR2 YNFKEQ. The CDR3 is 13 residues long. CDR3 sequence: CASSPRRDTEAFF. The CDR3 nucleotides read TGTGCCAGCAGCCCGAGGCGGGACACTGAAGCTTTCTTT.

This clonotype was observed many times. V usage is TRBV3-1 and J usage is TRBJ1-1, with 10 bases that match TRBD1. The length of the CDR3 is 14 residues. The V and J ends lost 5 bases and 8 bases, in that order; junction bases with no gene match: 8. Germline loops: CDR1 LGHDT, CDR2 YNNKEL (reference sequence). The CDR3 sequence: CASSTDRGAPEAFF. CDR3 nucleotides: TGTGCCAGCAGCACGGACAGGGGGGCACCGGAAGCTTTCTTT.

V and J are TRBV24-1 and TRBJ2-3; D not resolved. This CDR3 region has 12 residues. Germline CDR1 KGHDR, CDR2 SFDVKD. V lost 5 bases and J 2 bases, leaving 4 bases between the germline ends. CDR3 sequence: CATSGSTDTQYF. CDR3 in DNA: TGTGCCACCAGTGGGTCCACAGATACGCAGTATTTT.

In this sample, this clonotype turned up many times. The chain employs TRBV24-1 and TRBJ2-2; D is unresolved. Germline V gene data show CDR1 as KGHDR and CDR2 as SFDVKD. V was clipped by 5 bases and J by 0 bases, with 9 bases between them. The CDR3 covers 15 residues. CDR3: CATSGGFANTGELFF. The CDR3 DNA follows: TGTGCCACCAGTGGTGGTTTCGCGAACACCGGGGAGCTGTTTTTT.

This clonotype was seen repeatedly, ten times or more. The chain has TRBV9 and TRBJ1-6; 8 bases fit TRBD1. V lost 4 bases, J lost 3 bases, and 6 bases stayed unmatched. The CDR3 length is 16 residues. CDR1 and CDR2 (germline): SGDLS, YYNGEE. The DNA for the CDR3 is TGTGCCAGCAGCTCCGACAGGGGAAGCTATAATTCACCCCTCCACTTT. Translated: CASSSDRGSYNSPLHF.

This clonotype has ten or more counts. This chain joins TRBV7-3 and TRBJ2-7, with 9 bases aligning to TRBD1. The CDR3 consists of 21 residues. Germline CDR1 and CDR2: SGHTA and FQGTGA. Trimming at V came to 1 base and at J to 5 bases, leaving 24 bases not matched to a gene. Here the CDR3 reads CASSLRDWGAEDRGLLHEQYF. CDR3 bases: TGTGCCAGCAGCTTAAGGGATTGGGGGGCCGAGGACAGGGGACTCCTCCACGAGCAGTACTTC.

This clonotype was observed many times. V usage is TRBV6-5 and J usage is TRBJ2-6; TRBD2 is a possible D gene (6 bases). Germline V gene lookup returns CDR1 MNHEY and CDR2 SVGAGI. CDR3 length: 15 residues. V was cut by 6 bases and J by 4 bases, with 13 bases left in between. CDR3 DNA: TGTGCCAGCAGCTACGTCCGGGGGGGGGCCAACGTCCTGACTTTC. This codes for CASSYVRGGANVLTF.

This clonotype came up many times. The chain recombines TRBV29-1 with TRBJ2-1; D gene ambiguous. CDR1 and CDR2 (germline): SQVTM, ANQGSEA. This CDR3 region has 11 residues. V was clipped by 3 bases and J by 4 bases, with 4 bases between them. The CDR3 loop reads CSVDAYNEQFF. Here the CDR3 DNA reads TGCAGCGTTGATGCTTACAATGAGCAGTTCTTC.

V is TRBV5-1 and J is TRBJ2-3; TRBD2 agrees at 8 bases. Per the germline V gene, CDR1 is SGHRS and CDR2 is YFSETQ. Unmatched junction bases numbered 8, after V lost 2 bases and J lost 6 bases. The length of the CDR3 is 15 residues. CDR3 DNA: TGCGCCAGCAGCTTCGTCCGCGGGGGGAGCGATACGCAGTATTTT. Its translation is CASSFVRGGSDTQYF.